A selection of T cell receptor beta chains follows, all from one sample in a study of PD-L1 blockade in urothelial cancer. TCRdb keeps only in-frame clones here, not all; method: immunoSEQ multiplex PCR. Of around 110,000 clones detected, 80% to 90% appear once; the ten largest clones hold about 1.5%. The sequences come from PBMCs, collected around atezolizumab (anti-PD-L1) treatment. The receptors here all came from a man aged 55-75 years with urothelial cancer. Each CDR3 is given with its conserved first and last residue. A D gene is named only where the DNA matches it firmly. Expanded clones are given a class, and other clones once, few, many or no size at all.

J,D,V,size,DNA,CDR3
TRBJ2-1,TRBD2,TRBV27,-,TGTGCCAGCAGTCCGCAACCTAGCGGGGGGGGTGAGCAGTTCTTC,CASSPQPSGGGEQFF
TRBJ2-7,TRBD2,TRBV5-4,-,TGTGCCAGCAGCTTTCTAGCGGGGGGGCGTCCCTACGAGCAGTACTTC,CASSFLAGGRPYEQYF
TRBJ1-3,-,TRBV9,-,TGTGCCAGCAGCGTAGCTATCGGGCGGGGCTCTGGAAACACCATATATTTT,CASSVAIGRGSGNTIYF
TRBJ2-1,-,TRBV2,-,TGTGCCAGCAGACCGGGACTTTTAAATGAGCAGTTCTTC,CASRPGLLNEQFF
TRBJ1-3,TRBD1,TRBV11-3,few,TGTGCCAGCAGCCAGGGACAGGACTCTGGAAACACCATATATTTT,CASSQGQDSGNTIYF
TRBJ2-5,TRBD2,TRBV5-1,-,TGCGCCAGCAGCTCCGGGACTAGAGAGTATCGAGAGACCCAGTACTTC,CASSSGTREYRETQYF
TRBJ1-6,-,TRBV5-1,-,TGCGCCAGCAGCTTGGCGGGACTGGATAATTCACCCCTCCACTTT,CASSLAGLDNSPLHF
TRBJ1-1,-,TRBV7-3,once,TGTGCCAGCAGCTTTGATCAGGGTTCGGGCACTGAAGCTTTCTTT,CASSFDQGSGTEAFF
TRBJ2-5,TRBD2,TRBV19,-,TGTGCCAGTAGTACCATAGCGGGGGCCCAAGAGACCCAGTACTTC,CASSTIAGAQETQYF
TRBJ1-4,-,TRBV28,-,TGTGCCAGCAGCGGGTCCGGCCAATGGGAAAAACTGTTTTTT,CASSGSGQWEKLFF
TRBJ1-3,-,TRBV10-1,-,TGCGCCAGCAGTCCAAGTTCTACCTCTGGAAACACCATATATTTT,CASSPSSTSGNTIYF
TRBJ2-5,-,TRBV5-6,-,TGTGCCAGCACCCCTCGGGGGGCTAGGGAGACCCAGTACTTC,CASTPRGARETQYF
TRBJ1-1,-,TRBV5-1,-,TGCGCCAGCAGCTTTTTCGAGGTTACTGAAGCTTTCTTT,CASSFFEVTEAFF
TRBJ2-5,TRBD1,TRBV9,-,TGTGCCAGCAGCGTAGCTGGCAGGGGGCTTCAAGAGACCCAGTACTTC,CASSVAGRGLQETQYF
TRBJ1-1,TRBD1,TRBV28,-,TGTGCCAGCACCTTTGACAGGGGATCCAACACTGAAGCTTTCTTT,CASTFDRGSNTEAFF
TRBJ1-1,TRBD1,TRBV29-1,-,TGCAGCGGGGCCGGGACAGTGGAACCCATGAACACTGAAGCTTTCTTT,CSGAGTVEPMNTEAFF
TRBJ1-5,-,TRBV9,-,TGTGCCAGCAGCGTAGATTCAGGGCAGCCCCAGCATTTT,CASSVDSGQPQHF
TRBJ2-3,TRBD1,TRBV18,-,TGTGCCAGCGTGTACGAAAGAAGACAGGGTGGTAAGGTAGAGTATTTT,CASVYERRQGGKVEYF
TRBJ1-1,-,TRBV5-5,many,TGTGCCAGCAGCTTCATTCCGGGAGAGAACACTGAAGCTTTCTTT,CASSFIPGENTEAFF
TRBJ1-2,-,TRBV14,-,TGTGCCAGCAGCCCCGGCCAGCGTTATGGCTACACCTTC,CASSPGQRYGYTF
TRBJ2-7,TRBD1,TRBV6-6,-,TGTGCCAGCAGTCTTACAAGACAGGGCACGGACGAGCAGTACTTC,CASSLTRQGTDEQYF
TRBJ1-5,-,TRBV9,few,TGTGCCAGCGGATTTAGGGAGAATCAGCCCCAGCATTTT,CASGFRENQPQHF
TRBJ2-5,TRBD2,TRBV28,-,TGTGCCAGCAGTTTACTTGGACTAGCGGGGCGGGAGACCCAGTACTTC,CASSLLGLAGRETQYF
TRBJ2-7,-,TRBV7-2,-,TGTGCCAGCAGCTTAGCGGAGTACGAGCAGTACTTC,CASSLAEYEQYF
TRBJ1-1,-,TRBV6-5,once,TGTGCCAGCAGTTACCTCTTTACAACTGAAGCTTTCTTT,CASSYLFTTEAFF
TRBJ1-1,-,TRBV4-3,-,TGCGCCAGCAGCCAAACTCCCACACGATCGCCGCGGGTCATGAACACTGAAGCTTTCTTT,CASSQTPTRSPRVMNTEAFF
TRBJ1-6,-,TRBV5-6,-,TGTGCCAGCAGCTTGTTTTTGGGAGAGATCAATTCACCCCTCCACTTT,CASSLFLGEINSPLHF
TRBJ2-3,-,TRBV7-2,-,TGTGCCAGCAGCTTACGCAGGGTAAGCACAGATACGCAGTATTTT,CASSLRRVSTDTQYF
TRBJ1-4,-,TRBV11-2,-,TGTGCCAGCGGGGCCGGGCTGGGTGGGGAAAAACTGTTTTTT,CASGAGLGGEKLFF
TRBJ2-3,TRBD2,TRBV28,-,TGTGCCAGCGGCAGTGGGGGGGGCACAGATACGCAGTATTTT,CASGSGGGTDTQYF
TRBJ1-2,TRBD1,TRBV4-1,-,TGCGCCAGCAGCCAAGGGGACAGGGACTATGGCTACACCTTC,CASSQGDRDYGYTF
TRBJ1-1,-,TRBV7-9,-,TGTGCCAGCAGCTTAAGACAGGCCAACACTGAAGCTTTCTTT,CASSLRQANTEAFF